This T cell receptor (beta chain) was documented in a study of T cell responses to AZD1222 COVID-19 vaccine. The CDR3 length is 12 residues. V gave up 5 bases and J gave up 6 bases, with 10 bases separating them. Doses given second, at about 4 or about 12 weeks, were pooled. Data came from immunoSEQ multiplex PCR; TCRdb stores just in-frame clones and leaves some out. The sample shows about 150,000 clones, around 90% of them seen only once. This clone has a count of ten or more. The TCR sequence derives from an adult who received the AZD1222 COVID-19 vaccine. The source material was peripheral blood, sampled 28 days after the second AZD1222 dose. This chain connects TRBV12-3 or TRBV12-4 to TRBJ1-1; D gene ambiguous. CDR3 sequence: CASSPRTAEAFF. The CDR3 DNA follows: TGTGCCAGCAGTCCACGGACGGCTGAAGCTTTCTTT.